Below, 23 T cell receptor beta chains from the same sample are listed, as sequenced in a study of shared clonotypes between healthy human individuals. Only in-frame clones appear in the TCRdb table, and some are missing; sequencing was by immunoSEQ multiplex PCR. The sample holds approximately 980,000 clones, 76% seen once. Sample: memory CD4+ T cells sorted from blood. Documented subset: CD45RA-negative fraction. The receptor source for this set is a man aged 18 to 35 in good health.

This clone was detected a few times. The chain combines TRBV6-1 with TRBJ2-7; no clear D gene. Trimming shortened V by 4 bases and J by 4 bases, and 11 bases separated the two germline ends. The CDR3 has 13 residues. Germline-derived CDR1 and CDR2 are MNHNS and SASEGT. Here the CDR3 DNA reads TGTGCCAGCAGTGTGAAGGGCATTTACGAGCAGTACTTC. This encodes CASSVKGIYEQYF.

A note on this clone: The sample contains more than one DNA sequence encoding this CDR3. The chain uses TRBV28 and TRBJ1-6; 9 bases agree with TRBD1. The CDR3 is 15 residues long. The V gene's germline CDR1 is MDHEN and CDR2 SYDVKM. Trimming took 6 bases from V and 7 from J; bases not matched to a gene: 7. The CDR3: CASSRGDRVNSPLHF. CDR3 DNA sequence: TGTGCCAGCAGCCGAGGGGACAGGGTCAATTCACCCCTCCACTTT.

The rearrangement joins TRBV19 to TRBJ1-2, with D possibly matching TRBD1 (6 bases). The CDR3 is 18 amino acids. Trimming took off 3 bases at V and 4 bases at J, with 24 bases between the two ends. In germline, CDR1 is LNHDA, CDR2 SQIVND (reference sequence). CDR3 amino acids: CASSIRIQGAGEIYGYTF. The CDR3 region has the DNA TGTGCCAGTAGTATTCGTATTCAAGGGGCAGGGGAGATCTATGGCTACACCTTC. The full variable domain, in which reference TRBV19 and TRBJ1-2 provide the parts outside the CDR3, is DGGITQSPKYLFRKEGQNVTLSCEQNLNHDAMYWYRQDPGQGLRLIYYSQIVNDFQKGDIAEGYSVSREKKESFPLTVTSAQKNPTAFYLCASSIRIQGAGEIYGYTFGSGTRLTVV.

The chain has TRBV9 and TRBJ2-3, with D maybe TRBD1 (6 bases). The CDR3 covers 15 residues. Trimming left V 4 bases short and J 0 bases short, with 12 bases between. Germline V lookup: CDR1 SGDLS, CDR2 YYNGEE. The CDR3 spells CASSTGQYSTDTQYF. In DNA, the CDR3 is TGTGCCAGCAGCACAGGACAGTATAGCACAGATACGCAGTATTTT.

V gene TRBV9 combines with J gene TRBJ1-5; no reliable D call. V lost 3 bases to trimming and J lost 3 bases, with 7 bases between them. CDR1 is SGDLS and CDR2 is YYNGEE in the germline V gene. The CDR3 is made up of 13 amino acids. As DNA, the CDR3 is TGTGCCAGCAGCGGCGAGTTCAATCAGCCCCAGCATTTT. This gives the protein CASSGEFNQPQHF.

The J gene is TRBJ2-7, the V gene TRBV5-1; D is unresolved. V was cut by 0 bases and J by 6 bases, with 7 bases left in between. Germline V gives CDR1 SGHRS, CDR2 YFSETQ. The CDR3 totals 12 residues. The CDR3 sequence: CASSLGGVEQYF. The CDR3 DNA follows: TGCGCCAGCAGCTTGGGTGGGGTCGAGCAGTACTTC.

The gene calls are TRBV28 and TRBJ1-5; no reliable D call. V lost 7 bases, J lost 9 bases, and 22 bases lay in between. Germline loops: CDR1 MDHEN, CDR2 SYDVKM. There are 15 residues in the CDR3. In nucleotides, the CDR3 is TGTGCCAGCACCCCGCCTGCGGCGGGGAGAGGGCCCCAGCATTTT. Translating it yields CASTPPAAGRGPQHF.

The chain couples TRBV2 to TRBJ2-5; maybe TRBD2 (6 bases). Per the germline V gene, CDR1 is SNHLY and CDR2 is FYNNEI. V lost 6 bases to trimming and J lost 3 bases, with 11 bases between them. This CDR3 spans 13 amino acids. The CDR3 nucleotides are TGTGCCAGCAGCCCGTCGGGGGAAGAGACCCAGTACTTC. It translates to CASSPSGEETQYF. The full variable domain, completed using reference TRBV2 and TRBJ2-5, is EPEVTQTPSHQVTQMGQEVILRCVPISNHLYFYWYRQILGQKVEFLVSFYNNEISEKSEIFDDQFSVERPDGSNFTLKIRSTKLEDSAMYFCASSPSGEETQYFGPGTRLLVL.

This clone has a single count. The chain joins TRBV7-8 to TRBJ2-2; a possible D gene is TRBD2 (5 bases). Trimming took off 5 bases at V and 6 bases at J, with 16 bases between the two ends. The CDR3 extends over 15 amino acids. Germline V gives CDR1 SGHVS, CDR2 FQNEAQ. The CDR3 protein is CASSPAGLIAGELFF. The CDR3 DNA follows: TGTGCCAGCAGCCCCGCCGGACTGATAGCCGGGGAGCTGTTTTTT.

The gene calls are TRBV4-1 and TRBJ2-3; 13 bases align to TRBD2. This CDR3 comprises 18 residues. Per the germline V gene, CDR1 is MGHRA and CDR2 is YSYEKL. J gave up 2 bases and V 2 bases, and 7 bases lay outside the gene matches. CDR3 protein: CASSQNSGTSGNTDTQYF. The DNA for the CDR3 is TGCGCCAGCAGCCAAAACTCGGGGACTAGCGGGAACACAGATACGCAGTATTTT.

This clone was seen once. V is TRBV9 and J is TRBJ1-2; D gene ambiguous. The CDR3 is made up of 12 amino acids. Germline V gene lookup returns CDR1 SGDLS and CDR2 YYNGEE. Trimming left V 4 bases short and J 8 bases short, with 12 bases between. In DNA, the CDR3 is TGTGCCAGCAGCCCCCAGACGAGAGGCTACACCTTC. Translating it yields CASSPQTRGYTF.

To note about this clone: Additional DNA sequences in this sample encode the identical CDR3. This chain uses TRBV30 with TRBJ2-5; D unresolved. This CDR3 has 10 residues. Per the germline V gene, CDR1 is GTSNPN and CDR2 is SVGIG (reference sequence). V lost 3 bases, J lost 2 bases, and 1 base lay in between. As DNA, the CDR3 is TGTGCCTGGAGACAAGAGACCCAGTACTTC. Its protein product is CAWRQETQYF.

Comment on this clone: Other nucleotide sequences from this sample produce the same CDR3. The V call is TRBV7-9, the J call TRBJ2-1; 14 nucleotides agree with TRBD2. Germline V CDR1 and CDR2: SEHNR, FQNEAQ (reference sequence). The CDR3 loop spans 15 amino acids. Trimming at V came to 5 bases and at J to 8 bases, leaving 5 bases not matched to a gene. The CDR3 DNA is TGTGCCAGCAGCCTGGGACTAGCGGGAGTCTATGAGCAGTTCTTC. Translating it yields CASSLGLAGVYEQFF.

Details on this clone: At one of its ends the junction is not consistent with the germline gene, which may arise from a read error. The gene calls are TRBV7-7 and TRBJ2-7, with D uncertain. CDR1 is SSHAT, CDR2 FNYEAQ, per germline (reference sequence). This CDR3 contains 13 residues. In DNA form, the CDR3 reads TGTGCTAGCAGCGTAGATTCTAGGACGGAGCAGTACTTC. Protein product: CASSVDSRTEQYF.

This clone has a handful of counts. The chain recombines TRBV7-2 with TRBJ1-6; D gene ambiguous. Looked up from germline, CDR1 is SGHTA and CDR2 is FQGNSA. The CDR3 spans 13 residues. Trimming pared 4 bases from V and 15 bases from J, leaving 16 bases between. The CDR3 DNA follows: TGTGCCAGCAGCTCCTCCACGGGGAACGGCCTCCACTTT. Amino acid sequence: CASSSSTGNGLHF.

Points on this clone: Different DNA sequences within this sample yield the same CDR3. CDR3 coding DNA: TGTGCCAGCTCACCAGCAAGCAATCAGCCCCAGCATTTT. It translates to CASSPASNQPQHF. The chain uses TRBV18 and TRBJ1-5, with D unresolved. The V end was cut by 2 bases, the J end by 1 base, with 3 bases between. There are 13 residues in the CDR3. The germline CDR1 and CDR2 sequences are KGHSH and LQKENI.

The chain recombines TRBV2 with TRBJ2-3; D remains unclear. The CDR3 is 12 residues long. The V gene lost 10 bases and the J gene lost 0 bases, with 8 bases spanning the gap. In germline, CDR1 is SNHLY, CDR2 FYNNEI. CDR3 sequence (DNA): TGTGCCATACAACCTAGCACAGATACGCAGTATTTT. Amino acids: CAIQPSTDTQYF.

The chain carries TRBV5-4 and TRBJ2-7, with D possibly matching TRBD2 (5 bases). The V end was cut by 0 bases, the J end by 7 bases, with 17 bases between. CDR1 and CDR2 (germline): SGHNT, YYREEE (reference sequence). The length of the CDR3 is 15 residues. The CDR3 DNA reads TGTGCCAGCAGCTTGGCGAAGGTAGCGCTGGGAGAGCAGTACTTC. It translates to CASSLAKVALGEQYF.

The V call is TRBV25-1, the J call TRBJ2-3; 7 nucleotides align to TRBD2. J lost 2 bases, V lost 8 bases, and 7 bases had no gene match. The germline CDR1 and CDR2 sequences are MGHDK and SYGVNS. The CDR3 totals 14 residues. The CDR3 nucleotides read TGTGCCAGCGGACCGGGACTACTCACAGATACGCAGTATTTT. This gives the protein CASGPGLLTDTQYF.

The V call is TRBV28, the J call TRBJ2-7; D is possibly TRBD1 (6 bases). Per the germline V gene, CDR1 is MDHEN and CDR2 is SYDVKM. The germline V and J ends were trimmed by 6 bases and 2 bases, with 14 bases remaining between them. The CDR3 runs to 14 residues. CDR3 nucleotide sequence: TGTGCCAGCAGCCCGTACAGGGCCGCCTACGAGCAGTACTTC. It is translated as CASSPYRAAYEQYF.

The chain employs TRBV7-9 and TRBJ2-7, with D hard to call. The length of the CDR3 is 17 residues. Germline V gives CDR1 SEHNR, CDR2 FQNEAQ (reference sequence). V was trimmed by 0 bases and J by 4 bases, leaving 19 bases between them. CDR3 sequence: CASSLATGLGVKYEQYF. In DNA, the CDR3 is TGTGCCAGCAGCTTAGCCACCGGTTTAGGTGTAAAGTACGAGCAGTACTTC.

The chain combines TRBV28 with TRBJ2-7; TRBD1 might be the D (5 bases). There are 14 residues in the CDR3. Germline V gene sequence: CDR1 MDHEN, CDR2 SYDVKM. V lost 8 bases and J 3 bases, leaving 17 bases between the germline ends. CDR3: CASGLVGQSYEQYF. The DNA for the CDR3 is TGTGCCAGCGGTCTGGTAGGACAAAGCTACGAGCAGTACTTC.

A remark on this clone: Additional DNA sequences in this sample encode the identical CDR3. V usage is TRBV5-1 and J usage is TRBJ1-4; possible D gene TRBD1, 6 bases. V was cut by 4 bases and J by 8 bases, with 9 bases left in between. The CDR3 sequence is 12 residues long. Looked up from germline, CDR1 is SGHRS and CDR2 is YFSETQ. The CDR3 DNA is TGCGCCAGCAGCCCGCAGGGGGAAAAACTGTTTTTT. Protein sequence: CASSPQGEKLFF.